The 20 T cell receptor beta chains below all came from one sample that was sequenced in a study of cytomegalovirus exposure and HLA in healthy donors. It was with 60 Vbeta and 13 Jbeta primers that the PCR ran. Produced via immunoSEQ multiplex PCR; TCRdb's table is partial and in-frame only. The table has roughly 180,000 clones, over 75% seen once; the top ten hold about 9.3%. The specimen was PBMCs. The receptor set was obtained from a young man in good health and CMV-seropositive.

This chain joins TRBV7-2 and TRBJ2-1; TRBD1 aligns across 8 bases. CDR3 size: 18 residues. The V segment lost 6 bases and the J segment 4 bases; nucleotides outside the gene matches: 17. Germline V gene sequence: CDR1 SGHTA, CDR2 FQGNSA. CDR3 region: CASSLTKDRDLLYNEQFF. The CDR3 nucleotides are TGTGCCAGCAGTTTAACGAAGGACAGGGACTTACTTTACAATGAGCAGTTCTTC.

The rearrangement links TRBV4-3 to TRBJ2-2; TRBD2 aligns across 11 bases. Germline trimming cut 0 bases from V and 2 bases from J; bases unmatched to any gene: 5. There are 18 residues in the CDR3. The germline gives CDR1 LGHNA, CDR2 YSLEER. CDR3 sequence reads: CASSQEILAGANTGELFF. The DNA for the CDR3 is TGCGCCAGCAGCCAAGAAATACTAGCGGGGGCCAACACCGGGGAGCTGTTTTTT.

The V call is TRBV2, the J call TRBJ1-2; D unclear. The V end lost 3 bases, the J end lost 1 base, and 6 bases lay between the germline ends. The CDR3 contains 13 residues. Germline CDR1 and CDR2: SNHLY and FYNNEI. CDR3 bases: TGTGCCAGCAGTGAGGAGGATAACTATGGCTACACCTTC. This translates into CASSEEDNYGYTF.

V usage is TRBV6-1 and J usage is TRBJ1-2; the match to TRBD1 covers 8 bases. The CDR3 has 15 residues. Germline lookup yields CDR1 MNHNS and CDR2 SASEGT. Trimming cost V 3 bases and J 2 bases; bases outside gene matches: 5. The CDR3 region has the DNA TGTGCCAGCAGTGAGGTTCGACAGGGGAACTATGGCTACACCTTC. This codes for CASSEVRQGNYGYTF.

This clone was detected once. CDR3 in DNA: TGTGCCAGCAGCTTGGGTGGGAGAAGCACCGGGGAGCTGTTTTTT. Protein sequence: CASSLGGRSTGELFF. The chain couples TRBV5-4 to TRBJ2-2; D perhaps matches TRBD2 (5 bases). Trimming pared 0 bases from V and 4 bases from J, leaving 10 bases between. CDR3 length equals 15 residues. CDR1 is SGHNT, CDR2 YYREEE, per germline (reference sequence).

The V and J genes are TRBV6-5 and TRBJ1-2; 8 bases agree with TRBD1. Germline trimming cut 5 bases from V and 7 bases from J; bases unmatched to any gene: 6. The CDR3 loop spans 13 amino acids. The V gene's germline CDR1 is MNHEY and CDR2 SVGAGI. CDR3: CASSGTGLFGYTF. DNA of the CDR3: TGTGCCAGCAGTGGGACAGGACTTTTTGGCTACACCTTC.

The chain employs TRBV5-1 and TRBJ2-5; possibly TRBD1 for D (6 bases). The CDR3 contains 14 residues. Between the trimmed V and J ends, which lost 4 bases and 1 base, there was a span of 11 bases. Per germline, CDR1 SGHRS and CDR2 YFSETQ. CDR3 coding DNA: TGCGCCAGCAGCCCGGGACACCTCCAAGAGACCCAGTACTTC. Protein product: CASSPGHLQETQYF.

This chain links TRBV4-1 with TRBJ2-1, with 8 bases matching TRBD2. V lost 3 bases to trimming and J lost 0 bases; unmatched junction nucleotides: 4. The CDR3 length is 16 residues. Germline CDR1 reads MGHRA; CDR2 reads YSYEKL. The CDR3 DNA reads TGCGCCAGCAGCCAGGAGACTAGCGACTCCTACAATGAGCAGTTCTTC. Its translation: CASSQETSDSYNEQFF.

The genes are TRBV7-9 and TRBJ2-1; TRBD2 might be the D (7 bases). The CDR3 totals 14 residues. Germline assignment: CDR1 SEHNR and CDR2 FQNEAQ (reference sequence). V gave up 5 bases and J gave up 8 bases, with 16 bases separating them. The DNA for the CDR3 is TGTGCCAGCAGCCCTCTGGCGGGGGCCTATGAGCAGTTCTTC. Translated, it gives CASSPLAGAYEQFF.

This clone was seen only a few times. The CDR3, as DNA: TGTGCCAGCAGTGAGGGGATGGCGCGGGGATCACCCCTCCACTTT. It codes for CASSEGMARGSPLHF. The V gene is TRBV6-1, the J gene TRBJ1-6; D remains ambiguous. The CDR3 totals 15 residues. Looked up from germline, CDR1 is MNHNS and CDR2 is SASEGT. V was cut by 3 bases and J by 10 bases, with 16 bases left in between.

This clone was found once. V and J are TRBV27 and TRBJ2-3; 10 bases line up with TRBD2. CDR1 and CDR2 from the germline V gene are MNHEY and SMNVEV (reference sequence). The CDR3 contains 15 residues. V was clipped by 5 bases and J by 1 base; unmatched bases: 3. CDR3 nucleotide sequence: TGTGCCAGCAGTCCGGGGACTAGCGGCACAGATACGCAGTATTTT. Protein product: CASSPGTSGTDTQYF.

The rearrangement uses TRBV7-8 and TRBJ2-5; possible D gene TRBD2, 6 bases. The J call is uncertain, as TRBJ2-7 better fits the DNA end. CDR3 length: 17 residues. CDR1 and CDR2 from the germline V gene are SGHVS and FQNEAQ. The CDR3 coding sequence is TGTGCCAGCAGACTAGGTGGGGCAGGAGGGAATTCCTACGAGCAGTACTTC. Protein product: CASRLGGAGGNSYEQYF.

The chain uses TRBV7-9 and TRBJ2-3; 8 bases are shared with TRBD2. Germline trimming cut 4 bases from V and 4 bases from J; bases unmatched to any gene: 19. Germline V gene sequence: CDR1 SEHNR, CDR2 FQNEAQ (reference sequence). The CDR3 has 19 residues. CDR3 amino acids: CASSSNKPRGGLLADTQYF. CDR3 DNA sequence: TGTGCCAGCAGCTCTAATAAACCCCGGGGGGGCTTGTTGGCAGATACGCAGTATTTT. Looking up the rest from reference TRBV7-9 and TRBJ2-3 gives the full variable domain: DTGVSQNPRHKITKRGQNVTFRCDPISEHNRLYWYRQTLGQGPEFLTYFQNEAQLEKSRLLSDRFSAERPKGSFSTLEIQRTEQGDSAMYLCASSSNKPRGGLLADTQYFGPGTRLTVL.

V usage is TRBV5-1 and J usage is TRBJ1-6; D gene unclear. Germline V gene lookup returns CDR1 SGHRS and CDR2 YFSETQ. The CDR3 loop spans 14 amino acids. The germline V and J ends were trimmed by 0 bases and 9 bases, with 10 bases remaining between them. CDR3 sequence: CASSLVGVISPLHF. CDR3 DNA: TGCGCCAGCAGCTTGGTCGGGGTTATTTCACCCCTCCACTTT.

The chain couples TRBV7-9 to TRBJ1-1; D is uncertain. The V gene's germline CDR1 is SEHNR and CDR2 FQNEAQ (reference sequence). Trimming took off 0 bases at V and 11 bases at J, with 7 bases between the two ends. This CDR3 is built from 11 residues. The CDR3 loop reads CASSLAREAFF. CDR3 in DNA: TGTGCCAGCAGCTTAGCTCGAGAGGCTTTCTTT.

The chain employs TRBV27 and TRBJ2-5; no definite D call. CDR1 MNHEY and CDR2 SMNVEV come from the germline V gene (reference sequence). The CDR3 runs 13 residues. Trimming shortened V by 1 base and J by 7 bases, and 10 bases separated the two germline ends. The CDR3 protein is CASSLYQYRTQYF. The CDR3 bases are TGTGCCAGCAGTTTATACCAGTACCGGACCCAGTACTTC.

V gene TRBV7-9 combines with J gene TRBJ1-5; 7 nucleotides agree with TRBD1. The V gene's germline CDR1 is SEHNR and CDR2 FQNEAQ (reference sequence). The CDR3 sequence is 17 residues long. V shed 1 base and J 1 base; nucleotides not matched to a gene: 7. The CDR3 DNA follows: TGTGCCAGCAGCTTAGACAGACCGACAGGGAGCAATCAGCCCCAGCATTTT. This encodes CASSLDRPTGSNQPQHF.

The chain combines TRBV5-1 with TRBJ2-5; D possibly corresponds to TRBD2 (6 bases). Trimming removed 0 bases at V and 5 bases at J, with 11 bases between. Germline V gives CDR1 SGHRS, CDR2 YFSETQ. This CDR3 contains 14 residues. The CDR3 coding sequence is TGCGCCAGCAGCTTGGTGGGAGGTTGGGAGACCCAGTACTTC. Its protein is CASSLVGGWETQYF.

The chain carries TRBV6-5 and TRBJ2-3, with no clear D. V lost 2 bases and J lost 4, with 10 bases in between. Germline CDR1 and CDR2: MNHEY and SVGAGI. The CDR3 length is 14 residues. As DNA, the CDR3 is TGTGCCAGCAGTTACGCGTCGGGTGCAGATACGCAGTATTTT. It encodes CASSYASGADTQYF.

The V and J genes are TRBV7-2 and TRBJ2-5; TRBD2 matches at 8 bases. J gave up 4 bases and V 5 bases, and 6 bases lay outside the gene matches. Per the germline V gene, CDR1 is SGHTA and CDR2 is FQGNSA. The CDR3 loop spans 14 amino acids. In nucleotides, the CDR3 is TGTGCCAGCAGCGGGACTAGGACGTCAGAGACCCAGTACTTC. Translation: CASSGTRTSETQYF.